One and the same sample provided the 13 T cell receptor beta chains below, sequenced in a study of shared clonotypes between healthy human individuals. Only in-frame clones appear in the TCRdb table, and some are missing; sequencing was by immunoSEQ multiplex PCR. The sample includes 2,500,000 or so clones, under 95% seen only once; the top ten take roughly 0.39%. Sequenced sample: naive CD4+ T cells from PBMCs. As to subset: CD45RA+ positively selected. These receptors came from a man between 18 and 29 years old in good health. Some clones in this sample may be carry-over from other donors' samples.

The chain uses TRBV7-9 and TRBJ2-7; D call uncertain. CDR3 length equals 12 residues. The germline V gene has CDR1 SEHNR and CDR2 FQNEAQ (reference sequence). With 0 bases removed from V and 2 bases from J, the gap between germline ends came to 2 bases. Here the CDR3 DNA reads TGTGCCAGCAGCTTAGCGACCTACGAGCAGTACTTC. Its protein is CASSLATYEQYF.

The genes are TRBV28 and TRBJ2-7, with D uncertain. V was pared by 5 bases and J by 3 bases, with 14 bases between. This CDR3 comprises 14 residues. CDR1 is MDHEN and CDR2 is SYDVKM in the germline V gene. The CDR3 nucleotides read TGTGCCAGCAGTCCGCCTCACTCATACTACGAGCAGTACTTC. Translation: CASSPPHSYYEQYF.

The J gene is TRBJ1-4, the V gene TRBV7-3, with TRBD1 matching over 7 bases. This CDR3 region has 16 residues. V was clipped by 3 bases and J by 8 bases; unmatched bases: 12. Germline V gene sequence: CDR1 SGHTA, CDR2 FQGTGA. The CDR3 region is CASSFLGGLTIEKLFF. As DNA, the CDR3 is TGTGCCAGCAGCTTCTTAGGGGGCCTTACTATAGAAAAACTGTTTTTT.

The gene calls are TRBV9 and TRBJ2-5; D may be TRBD1 or TRBD2 (5 bases each). CDR1 SGDLS and CDR2 YYNGEE come from the germline V gene. The CDR3 contains 12 residues. CDR3: CHGTALQETQYF. Here the CDR3 DNA reads TGTCACGGGACGGCGCTCCAAGAGACCCAGTACTTC.

The V gene is TRBV28, the J gene TRBJ2-1; D remains unclear. V lost 5 bases and J lost 2, with 10 bases in between. CDR1 is MDHEN and CDR2 is SYDVKM in the germline V gene. The length of the CDR3 is 14 residues. The CDR3 coding sequence is TGTGCCAGCAGTCCACATCACCCCTACAATGAGCAGTTCTTC. Translated, it gives CASSPHHPYNEQFF.

V and J are TRBV2 and TRBJ2-3; 8 positions agree with TRBD1. The germline gives CDR1 SNHLY, CDR2 FYNNEI. J lost 2 bases, V lost 7 bases, and 5 bases had no gene match. This CDR3 spans 14 amino acids. The CDR3 bases are TGTGCCAGCAAGCGACAGGGGACCACAGATACGCAGTATTTT. Its translation is CASKRQGTTDTQYF.

This sequence joins TRBV28 and TRBJ1-5, with TRBD1 matching over 7 bases. This CDR3 contains 22 residues. Trimming removed 5 bases from V and 2 bases from J; junction bases left unmatched: 27. Per germline, CDR1 MDHEN and CDR2 SYDVKM. CDR3 DNA sequence: TGTGCCAGCAGTCTCTCCTTCCCCCCGACAGGGATTAGGGTTCGTGGCAATCAGCCCCAGCATTTT. It codes for CASSLSFPPTGIRVRGNQPQHF.

For this clone: The same CDR3 can be traced to other DNA sequences in this sample. The V and J genes are TRBV27 and TRBJ2-1, with a tentative D call TRBD2 (6 bases). The CDR3 extends over 15 amino acids. Germline assignment: CDR1 MNHEY and CDR2 SMNVEV (reference sequence). V lost 6 bases and J 0 bases, leaving 12 bases between the germline ends. CDR3: CASSFSGSSYNEQFF. The CDR3 nucleotides read TGTGCCAGCAGCTTTAGCGGCAGCTCCTACAATGAGCAGTTCTTC.

This chain connects TRBV6-4 to TRBJ2-2; no definite D call. This CDR3 spans 15 amino acids. Germline CDR1 is MRHNA and CDR2 is SNTAGT. Trimming stripped 6 bases from V and 6 bases from J, with 17 bases between. CDR3 region: CASRVRVNGPGELFF. The CDR3 DNA is TGTGCCAGCAGAGTCCGGGTGAACGGGCCCGGGGAGCTGTTTTTT.

About this clone itself: The same CDR3 is also encoded by other DNA sequences in this sample. The V and J genes are TRBV30 and TRBJ2-3; D gene ambiguous. Trimming stripped 0 bases from V and 0 bases from J, with 10 bases between. CDR3 length: 15 amino acids. Looked up from germline, CDR1 is GTSNPN and CDR2 is SVGIG (reference sequence). This CDR3 is CAWSVGRLSTDTQYF. CDR3 nucleotides: TGTGCCTGGAGTGTAGGTCGGCTAAGCACAGATACGCAGTATTTT.

The V call is TRBV5-1, the J call TRBJ1-2; D is possibly TRBD1 (6 bases). V lost 3 bases to trimming and J lost 8 bases, with 20 bases between them. The CDR3 covers 15 residues. Germline loops: CDR1 SGHRS, CDR2 YFSETQ. DNA for the CDR3: TGCGCCAGCAGCTGGAATCACGGGGGCGAGGGCGGCTACACCTTC. Its protein is CASSWNHGGEGGYTF.

The chain links TRBV5-1 to TRBJ1-5; weak D call: TRBD1 (5 bases). Looked up from germline, CDR1 is SGHRS and CDR2 is YFSETQ. The CDR3 is made up of 19 amino acids. Trimming removed 1 base from V and 0 bases from J, with 20 bases in between. CDR3 sequence (DNA): TGCGCCAGCAGCTTGTTCGGACACCCCGGACCCTATAGCAATCAGCCCCAGCATTTT. Translated, it gives CASSLFGHPGPYSNQPQHF.

The CDR3 region has the DNA TGTGCTAGTGGTTTTAGAGTGGGGGGGAGCTCCTACAATGAGCAGTTCTTC. This encodes CASGFRVGGSSYNEQFF. The chain recombines TRBV12-5 with TRBJ2-1; TRBD2 agrees at 7 bases. CDR3 length equals 17 residues. Per the germline V gene, CDR1 is LGHNT and CDR2 is FRNRAP. V shed 3 bases, J shed 0 bases, and the junction held 8 bases outside the gene matches.